The rows below give T cell receptor beta chains drawn from one sample of a study of blood T cell repertoires in COVID-19. Libraries were prepared by immunoSEQ multiplex PCR; TCRdb keeps only in-frame clonotypes and omits some of them. This repertoire shows 30,000 to 35,000 clones, around 73% found once; its top ten account for roughly 32%. The sample was peripheral blood. These receptors were collected from an elderly man with acute or convalescent COVID-19. The CDR3 runs from the conserved cysteine through the conserved F or W. The order of the fields is clone size, D gene, V gene, J gene, CDR3 length, CDR3 protein, CDR3 DNA. D genes are given only for firm matches. Only some rows state a clone size, as once, few, many or a class for expanded clones.

size: NA; D: NA; V: TRBV18; J: TRBJ2-1; length: 15; CDR3: CASSPPEGSYNEQFF; DNA: TGTGCCAGCTCACCACCGGAGGGCTCCTACAATGAGCAGTTCTTC
size: NA; D: NA; V: TRBV10-3; J: TRBJ2-7; length: 14; CDR3: CAISADSISYEQYF; DNA: TGTGCCATCAGCGCAGACAGCATCTCCTACGAGCAGTACTTC
size: NA; D: TRBD1; V: TRBV11-2; J: TRBJ1-6; length: 18; CDR3: CASSSGPTGSSYNSPLHF; DNA: TGTGCCAGCAGCTCCGGGCCGACAGGGAGCTCCTATAATTCACCCCTCCACTTT
size: NA; D: TRBD1; V: TRBV5-1; J: TRBJ2-7; length: 15; CDR3: CASSLGQGAVYEQYF; DNA: TGCGCCAGCAGCTTGGGACAGGGGGCGGTCTACGAGCAGTACTTC
size: NA; D: NA; V: TRBV19; J: TRBJ2-5; length: 15; CDR3: CASTAGLIGYETQYF; DNA: TGTGCCAGTACCGCCGGACTTATCGGATATGAGACCCAGTACTTC
size: few; D: NA; V: TRBV4-3; J: TRBJ1-2; length: 14; CDR3: CASSPGLRDYGYTF; DNA: TGCGCCAGCAGCCCAGGCCTCAGGGACTATGGCTACACCTTC
size: NA; D: NA; V: TRBV6-5; J: TRBJ2-4; length: 14; CDR3: CASAPYTGQNIQYF; DNA: TGTGCCAGCGCACCCTATACAGGGCAGAACATTCAGTACTTC
size: once; D: TRBD2; V: TRBV25-1; J: TRBJ2-3; length: 15; CDR3: CASRPMMRGGDTQYF; DNA: TGTGCCAGCAGACCTATGATGCGGGGGGGGGATACGCAGTATTTT
size: many; D: NA; V: TRBV7-2; J: TRBJ1-2; length: 13; CDR3: CASSSRGSEGYTF; DNA: TGTGCCAGCAGCTCTAGAGGTTCTGAGGGCTACACCTTC
size: NA; D: NA; V: TRBV3-1/TRBV3-2; J: TRBJ1-4; length: 13; CDR3: CASSYGTFEKLFF; DNA: TGTGCCAGCAGTTACGGGACATTTGAAAAACTGTTTTTT
size: once; D: TRBD1; V: TRBV27; J: TRBJ1-4; length: 14; CDR3: CASSIDRGRGKLFF; DNA: TGTGCCAGCAGCATCGACAGGGGCAGAGGGAAACTGTTTTTT
size: NA; D: TRBD1; V: TRBV27; J: TRBJ2-2; length: 16; CDR3: CASSFHGTANTGELFF; DNA: TGTGCCAGCAGTTTCCACGGGACAGCCAACACCGGGGAGCTGTTTTTT
size: NA; D: TRBD1; V: TRBV6-5; J: TRBJ1-5; length: 14; CDR3: CASRGQGFNQPQHF; DNA: TGTGCCAGCAGGGGACAGGGGTTCAATCAGCCCCAGCATTTT
size: NA; D: NA; V: TRBV5-1; J: TRBJ1-1; length: 13; CDR3: CASSLDWEAEAFF; DNA: TGCGCCAGCAGCTTGGATTGGGAGGCTGAAGCTTTCTTT
size: NA; D: TRBD2; V: TRBV3-1/TRBV3-2; J: TRBJ2-2; length: 16; CDR3: CASSQEGGVKTGELFF; DNA: TGTGCCAGCAGCCAAGAGGGAGGGGTCAAGACCGGGGAGCTGTTTTTT
size: NA; D: TRBD1; V: TRBV6-5; J: TRBJ2-1; length: 15; CDR3: CASSRQGWFYNEQFF; DNA: TGTGCCAGCAGTCGACAGGGATGGTTCTACAATGAGCAGTTCTTC
size: NA; D: TRBD2; V: TRBV5-4; J: TRBJ2-5; length: 15; CDR3: CASTRGGARGETQYF; DNA: TGTGCCAGCACCCGGGGGGGGGCGCGGGGAGAGACCCAGTACTTC
size: once; D: TRBD1; V: TRBV5-1; J: TRBJ1-2; length: 15; CDR3: CASSLNPGQSYGYTF; DNA: TGCGCCAGCAGTTTGAATCCGGGACAGTCCTATGGCTACACCTTC
size: NA; D: TRBD2; V: TRBV7-3; J: TRBJ2-3; length: 15; CDR3: CASSSTSGDTDTQYF; DNA: TGTGCCAGCAGCTCCACTAGCGGGGACACAGATACGCAGTATTTT
size: NA; D: NA; V: TRBV7-9; J: TRBJ1-6; length: 15; CDR3: CASSLAPTDNSPLHF; DNA: TGTGCCAGCAGCTTAGCCCCGACTGATAATTCACCCCTCCACTTT
size: NA; D: TRBD1; V: TRBV5-1; J: TRBJ2-2; length: 15; CDR3: CASSLGQGAAGELFF; DNA: TGCGCCAGCAGCCTCGGACAGGGGGCAGCCGGGGAGCTGTTTTTT
size: NA; D: NA; V: TRBV6-2/TRBV6-3; J: TRBJ1-5; length: 13; CDR3: CASSSSSNQPQHF; DNA: TGTGCCAGCAGCTCCAGTAGCAATCAGCCCCAGCATTTT
size: NA; D: NA; V: TRBV19; J: TRBJ2-2; length: 13; CDR3: CKTNGSITGELFF; DNA: TGTAAAACTAATGGATCGATCACCGGGGAGCTGTTTTTT
size: NA; D: NA; V: TRBV7-2; J: TRBJ1-6; length: 14; CDR3: CASSSGFYNSPLHF; DNA: TGTGCCAGCAGCTCCGGGTTCTATAATTCACCCCTCCACTTT
size: NA; D: NA; V: TRBV2; J: TRBJ1-2; length: 13; CDR3: CANVRDRNYGYTF; DNA: TGTGCCAATGTCAGGGATAGAAACTATGGCTACACCTTC
size: NA; D: TRBD2; V: TRBV12-5; J: TRBJ2-2; length: 17; CDR3: CASGFQLAGVYHGELFF; DNA: TGTGCTAGTGGTTTCCAGTTAGCGGGGGTATACCACGGGGAGCTGTTTTTT
size: few; D: NA; V: TRBV19; J: TRBJ1-5; length: 14; CDR3: CASSIKAGPRPQHF; DNA: TGTGCCAGTAGTATAAAGGCAGGGCCCCGGCCCCAGCATTTT
size: NA; D: TRBD2; V: TRBV5-1; J: TRBJ2-2; length: 20; CDR3: CASSPVAGLAGPSNTGELFF; DNA: TGCGCCAGCAGCCCCGTGGCGGGACTAGCGGGGCCTTCGAACACCGGGGAGCTGTTTTTT
size: NA; D: NA; V: TRBV6-5; J: TRBJ1-2; length: 12; CDR3: CATVEASYGYTF; DNA: TGTGCCACTGTCGAGGCGAGCTATGGCTACACCTTC
size: NA; D: NA; V: TRBV6-5; J: TRBJ2-6; length: 14; CDR3: CASIHTSGANVLTF; DNA: TGTGCCAGCATCCACACCTCTGGGGCCAACGTCCTGACTTTC
size: many; D: TRBD2; V: TRBV29-1; J: TRBJ2-7; length: 14; CDR3: CSVDTSGGSGEQYF; DNA: TGCAGCGTGGATACTAGCGGGGGCTCTGGGGAGCAGTACTTC
size: NA; D: NA; V: TRBV7-2; J: TRBJ1-6; length: 14; CDR3: CASSNPGGGSPLHF; DNA: TGTGCCAGCAGCAATCCCGGGGGGGGCTCACCCCTCCACTTT